What follows is one TCR beta chain and its context. The antigen remains unidentified. Among the unsorted PBMC samples, replicate PCRs used around 270 ng DNA, about 30,000 T cell genomes. TCRdb's table, derived via immunoSEQ multiplex PCR, lists solely in-frame clones and lacks some. This repertoire shows about 560,000 clones, roughly 79% found once; its top ten account for approximately 12%. Donors were healthy HIV-negative adults without recently reported acute infections or vaccinations. With unsorted samples, genomic DNA was obtained from about 90 million PBMCs. Trimming at V came to 8 bases and at J to 6 bases, leaving 14 bases not matched to a gene. CDR1 and CDR2 (germline): MDHEN, SYDVKM. The CDR3 extends over 16 amino acids. This record comes from a study of shared clonotypes between healthy human individuals. Overall study findings and caveats: Collection of samples was limited to blood; tissue repertoires likely differ.

Sequenced: PBMCs. The receptor's source is a woman between 40 and 50 years old in good health. Some clones in this sample may be carry-over from other donors' samples. This rearrangement joins TRBV28 to TRBJ2-1; 9 bases match TRBD2. Written as DNA, the CDR3 is TGTGCCAGCCCTCCGGGACTAGCAAAGCCCCCCAATGAGCAGTTCTTC. This sequence encodes CASPPGLAKPPNEQFF.